This T cell receptor beta chain derives from a study of blood T cell repertoires in COVID-19. The wider study: From T cells, B-cell-depleted T cells, or PBMCs came the material, which was cDNA or gDNA.

Only in-frame clones appear in the TCRdb table, and some are missing; sequencing was by immunoSEQ multiplex PCR. Of around 250,000 clones detected, about 84% appear once; the ten largest clones hold over 9%. The CDR3 spans 15 residues. This TCR was recovered from a man aged 80 or over with acute or convalescent COVID-19. The chain combines TRBV21-1 with TRBJ1-2; TRBD1 is taken as the D call from the table, unchecked against the DNA. TRBV21-1 is tagged as a pseudogene. The sample was peripheral blood. The CDR3 coding sequence is TGTGCCAGCAGCAGACGAGAACAGGGAAAGTATGGCTACACCTTC. Translated, it gives CASSRREQGKYGYTF.